A selection of T cell receptor beta chains follows, all from one sample in a study of blood T cell repertoires in COVID-19. TCRdb's table, derived via immunoSEQ multiplex PCR, lists solely in-frame clones and lacks some. The data show 40,000 to 65,000 clones, around 83% seen once. Sequenced: peripheral blood. These receptors all stem from a man between 65 and 85 years old with active COVID-19. Both conserved end residues are part of each CDR3. The D gene is left open where the match is weak. A row's size may be missing; if present it is once, few, many or a size class.

J gene,V gene,CDR3 length,clone size,D gene,CDR3 protein,CDR3 DNA
TRBJ2-7,TRBV19,13,few,TRBD1,CASRGQGAYEQYF,TGTGCCAGTAGGGGACAGGGGGCCTACGAGCAGTACTTC
TRBJ2-5,TRBV18,14,NA,TRBD1,CASSPPGQQETQYF,TGTGCCAGCTCACCACCGGGACAGCAAGAGACCCAGTACTTC
TRBJ2-7,TRBV6-5,14,NA,TRBD1,CASSLQGASYEQYF,TGTGCCAGCAGCCTACAGGGGGCCTCCTACGAGCAGTACTTC
TRBJ1-1,TRBV6-6,15,NA,TRBD1,CASSYPGTGSTEAFF,TGTGCCAGCAGTTACCCCGGGACAGGGAGCACTGAAGCTTTCTTT
TRBJ2-4,TRBV7-2,17,NA,TRBD2,CASSLVSSGGGKNIQYF,TGTGCCAGCAGCTTAGTTTCCAGCGGGGGGGGAAAGAACATTCAGTACTTC
TRBJ2-7,TRBV2,14,NA,TRBD2,CASRVAGGSYEQYF,TGTGCCAGCAGGGTAGCGGGGGGGAGCTACGAGCAGTACTTC
TRBJ2-1,TRBV10-3,15,NA,TRBD1,CAISGRSQGENEQFF,TGTGCCATCAGTGGGAGATCACAGGGGGAGAATGAGCAGTTCTTC
TRBJ2-3,TRBV29-1,15,NA,TRBD2,CSVRVGLAGVDTQYF,TGCAGCGTGCGGGTTGGGCTAGCGGGGGTGGATACGCAGTATTTT
TRBJ2-2,TRBV9,17,NA,NA,CASSVEGRDLNTGELFF,TGTGCCAGCAGCGTAGAGGGGCGGGACCTGAACACCGGGGAGCTGTTTTTT
TRBJ1-2,TRBV11-2,13,NA,NA,CASSLAGNYGYTF,TGTGCCAGCAGCTTAGCAGGGAACTATGGCTACACCTTC